This is a list of T cell receptor beta chains from one sample in a study of T cell repertoires in cytomegalovirus infection. TCRdb used MiXCR to reprocess the reads, holding one entry per CDR3 protein. This table holds 200,000 to 250,000 distinct CDR3 sequences, approximately 40% found once. These TCRs are of unknown antigen specificity. This specimen was CD8+ T cells from cultured PBMCs, taken from culture after CMV antigen stimulation. The receptor set was obtained from a human donor in good health (CMV status not recorded). Some clones in this sample may be carry-over from other donors' samples. The CDR3 runs from the conserved cysteine through the conserved F or W. The D gene is left open where the match is weak. Clone size appears in some rows only: once, few, many, or a class for an expanded clone.

j_gene,v_gene,abundance,d_gene,CDR3nt,CDR3aa
TRBJ1-5,TRBV7-6,NA,TRBD1,TGTGCCAGCAGCTCAACGACAGGGACTAGCAATCAGCCCCAGCATTTT,CASSSTTGTSNQPQHF
TRBJ1-4,TRBV7-9,NA,TRBD1,TGTGCCAGCAGCGGATCGGACAGGGGAAATGAAAAACTGTTTTTT,CASSGSDRGNEKLFF
TRBJ2-4,TRBV5-1,few,TRBD2,TGCGCCAGCACCCTGACTAGCGGGGGGCTAGCCAAAAACATTCAGTACTTC,CASTLTSGGLAKNIQYF
TRBJ2-1,TRBV7-9,many,TRBD2,TGTGCCAGCAGCTTACCTAGCGGGTACAGGTTCTTC,CASSLPSGYRFF
TRBJ1-5,TRBV30,many,NA,TGTGCCTGGAGTGTTTCCATTCGCAATCAGCCCCAGCATTTT,CAWSVSIRNQPQHF
TRBJ2-7,TRBV10-1,NA,NA,TGCGCCAGCAGTGCCGGTCGGATGGGCGAGCAGTACTTC,CASSAGRMGEQYF
TRBJ2-3,TRBV6-1,once,TRBD2,TGTGCCAGCACCTTAGGACTAGCGGGGGAGCATACGCAGTATTTT,CASTLGLAGEHTQYF
TRBJ2-3,TRBV23-1,NA,TRBD1,TGCGCCAGCAGTCACCGTTTTCAGGGGGTAATTTTGGATACGCAGTATTTT,CASSHRFQGVILDTQYF
TRBJ2-7,TRBV6-4,once,TRBD2,TGTGCCAGCAGAAGTAGCTCTTCGGGGGGGCCCTACGAGCAGTACTTC,CASRSSSSGGPYEQYF
TRBJ2-7,TRBV4-2,few,NA,TGTGCCAGCAGCCAAGAGGGAGCCTACGAGCAGTACTTC,CASSQEGAYEQYF
TRBJ2-7,TRBV7-6,NA,TRBD2,TGTGCCAGCAGCTTATCGAAGACTAGCGGGAGCACCTACGAGCAGTACTTC,CASSLSKTSGSTYEQYF
TRBJ1-2,TRBV29-1,few,NA,TGCAGCGTTGAAGGGAGCTACACCTTC,CSVEGSYTF
TRBJ1-1,TRBV24-1,NA,TRBD1,TGTGCCACCAGTGACCCGACAGGGGCTGAAGCTTTCTTT,CATSDPTGAEAFF
TRBJ2-1,TRBV6-8,NA,NA,TGTGCCAGCAGTTACTCGAGGTATGACCCCGAATACAATGAGCAGTTCTTC,CASSYSRYDPEYNEQFF
TRBJ2-4,TRBV12-3/TRBV12-4,few,NA,TGTGCCAGCAGTTTATCCGGCCTAGCCAAAAACATTCAGTACTTC,CASSLSGLAKNIQYF
TRBJ2-1,TRBV7-8,many,NA,TGTGCCAGCAGCTTAGGCTCGGCAGGCAGGTACAATGAGCAGTTCTTC,CASSLGSAGRYNEQFF
TRBJ2-1,TRBV7-9,NA,TRBD2,TGTGCCAGCAGCCTCCTAGCGGGGGGCGCTACCACCCATGAGCAGTTCTTC,CASSLLAGGATTHEQFF
TRBJ2-1,TRBV2,NA,TRBD1,TGTGCCAGCAGTTGGAGGAGACAGGGGACCTACAATGAGCAGTTCTTC,CASSWRRQGTYNEQFF
TRBJ1-5,TRBV12-3/TRBV12-4,few,TRBD1,TGTGCCAGCAGTTTAGCATACAGGGGGCTAGATCAGCCCCAGCATTTT,CASSLAYRGLDQPQHF
TRBJ1-2,TRBV27,NA,NA,TGTGCCAGCAGTTTCAGAGGACAGTATGGCTACACCTTC,CASSFRGQYGYTF
TRBJ2-4,TRBV7-9,NA,TRBD2,TGTGCCAGCAGCTGGCCCCGGGAGGCGAAGGACATTCAGTACTTC,CASSWPREAKDIQYF
TRBJ2-7,TRBV19,NA,NA,TGTGCCAGTACCAATGGAACCTACGAGCAGTACTTC,CASTNGTYEQYF
TRBJ2-1,TRBV7-9,NA,NA,TGTGCCAGCATCCCACCGACAGGTCCAGGGAGCAATGAGCAGTTCTTC,CASIPPTGPGSNEQFF
TRBJ2-7,TRBV11-2,NA,NA,TGTGCCAGCAGTGCTCAGGGAACCGAGCAGTACTTC,CASSAQGTEQYF